This TCR beta chain was observed in a study of regulatory T cells in long-lasting Graves disease. This clonotype was seen many times. To make TCR beta libraries, researchers used iRepertoire HTBI primers and Arm-PCR of CDR3 regions. TCRdb reanalysed the multiplex PCR reads using MiXCR and keeps one entry per CDR3 protein. This table has around 400,000 distinct CDR3 sequences, less than 20% appearing once. Time point specified: newly diagnosed GD, antithyroid drugs for less than 3 months. RNA isolated from PBMCs was used to make the TCR library. CDR1 MNHEY and CDR2 SMNVEV come from the germline V gene (reference sequence). V was pared by 4 bases and J by 0 bases, with 8 bases of the junction left unmatched. The CDR3 is made up of 16 amino acids.

This rearrangement joins TRBV27 to TRBJ1-1; 7 bases line up with TRBD1. The clonotype originates from a female donor with Graves disease. This specimen was peripheral blood mononuclear cells (PBMCs), taken at new diagnosis, from a patient treated with antithyroid drugs. The CDR3 here is CASSSSHRGMNTEAFF. The CDR3 bases are TGTGCCAGCAGTTCATCCCACAGGGGCATGAACACTGAAGCTTTCTTT.